This entry describes one TCR beta chain. These data come from a study of control samples from healthy donors and cancer patients. Sequencing used immunoSEQ multiplex PCR; TCRdb keeps in-frame clones, though not all of them. The sample lists under 110,000 clones, around 89% occurring once. The clonotype originates from a man aged 25 to 40 in good health. Sample: blood.

The CDR3 spells CASSLVQTATNEKLFF. CDR3 DNA sequence: TGCGCCAGCAGCTTGGTTCAGACAGCAACTAATGAAAAACTGTTTTTT. This rearrangement joins TRBV5-1 to TRBJ1-4; maybe TRBD1 (5 bases). Trimming pared 0 bases from V and 0 bases from J, leaving 9 bases between. Germline CDR1 is SGHRS and CDR2 is YFSETQ. This CDR3 spans 16 amino acids.